Below, 29 T cell receptor beta chains from the same sample are listed, as sequenced in a study of T cell repertoires in cytomegalovirus infection. From the reads, TCRdb called clonotypes with MiXCR, one entry per CDR3 protein. The table records roughly 46,000 distinct CDR3 sequences, roughly 19% of them present only once. Which antigens these TCRs recognize remains unknown. Sequencing used CD8+ T cells from cultured PBMCs, obtained from culture after CMV antigen stimulation. The receptors stem from a human donor in good health (CMV status not recorded). Some clones in this sample may be carry-over from other donors' samples.

V and J are TRBV6-2 or TRBV6-3 and TRBJ2-1, with TRBD2 matching over 7 bases. The ends lost 7 bases at V and 5 bases at J; junction bases unmatched: 8. This CDR3 has 14 residues. CDR1 is MNHEY, CDR2 SVGEGT, per germline. The CDR3: CASTLTSHHNEQFF. The CDR3, as DNA: TGTGCCAGCACCTTGACTAGCCACCACAATGAGCAGTTCTTC.

The genes are TRBV12-3 or TRBV12-4 and TRBJ2-3, with D possibly being TRBD1 or TRBD2 (6 bases each). V was clipped by 7 bases and J by 1 base, with 15 bases between them. The CDR3 loop spans 15 amino acids. CDR3 in amino acids: CASTRGGSGTDTQYF. The CDR3 DNA is TGTGCCAGCACCCGAGGGGGGTCGGGCACAGATACGCAGTATTTT.

This clonotype was found a few times. This sequence joins TRBV4-3 and TRBJ2-1; 11 bases align to TRBD1. This CDR3 contains 17 residues. V lost 4 bases to trimming and J lost 10 bases; unmatched junction nucleotides: 15. CDR1 is LGHNA, CDR2 YSLEER, per germline. This chain's CDR3 is CASSRPPGTGGKGEQFF. CDR3 nucleotides: TGCGCCAGCAGCCGCCCACCGGGGACAGGGGGGAAAGGGGAGCAGTTCTTC.

The V and J genes are TRBV12-5 and TRBJ2-3; 7 bases align to TRBD1. CDR1 and CDR2 (germline): LGHNT, FRNRAP. Trimming removed 6 bases from V and 2 bases from J; junction bases left unmatched: 8. The CDR3 sequence is 15 residues long. CDR3 amino acids: CASGPRDSSTDTQYF. The CDR3 DNA sequence: TGTGCTAGTGGCCCGAGGGACAGCTCCACAGATACGCAGTATTTT.

The rearrangement uses TRBV12-3 or TRBV12-4 and TRBJ2-3, with 10 bases identical to TRBD2. Trimming cost V 3 bases and J 0 bases; bases outside gene matches: 3. This CDR3 region has 16 residues. CDR3 coding DNA: TGTGCCAGCAGTTTTTCTAGCGGGGGTAGCACAGATACGCAGTATTTT. Its protein is CASSFSSGGSTDTQYF.

The J gene is TRBJ2-7, the V gene TRBV20-1, with TRBD2 matching over 7 bases. CDR1 and CDR2 from the germline V gene are DFQATT and SNEGSKA (reference sequence). The CDR3 runs 16 residues. V was pared by 0 bases and J by 2 bases, with 10 bases of the junction left unmatched. CDR3 amino acids: CSARDLWASGAYEQYF. Written as DNA, the CDR3 is TGCAGTGCTAGAGATCTTTGGGCTAGCGGAGCCTACGAGCAGTACTTC.

In its sample, this clonotype was seen many times. V and J are TRBV20-1 and TRBJ1-5; 9 positions match TRBD1. Looked up from germline, CDR1 is DFQATT and CDR2 is SNEGSKA (reference sequence). This CDR3 has 15 residues. The ends lost 5 bases at V and 7 bases at J; junction bases unmatched: 12. The CDR3, as DNA: TGCAGTGCTCGGGACAGGGATACGACCTTACAGCCCCAGCATTTT. It translates to CSARDRDTTLQPQHF.

CDR3 loop: CASSVAGNNEQFF. DNA of the CDR3: TGTGCCAGCAGCGTAGCCGGTAACAATGAGCAGTTCTTC. This chain uses TRBV9 with TRBJ2-1; D is ambiguous. The CDR3 loop spans 13 amino acids. Germline CDR1 SGDLS, CDR2 YYNGEE. Trimming removed 0 bases from V and 5 bases from J, with 6 bases in between.

This chain links TRBV6-5 with TRBJ2-1; D is ambiguous. The CDR3 has 14 amino acids. Germline CDR1 and CDR2: MNHEY and SVGAGI. V was clipped by 0 bases and J by 9 bases, with 12 bases between them. Here the CDR3 DNA reads TGTGCCAGCAGTTACTCTGGGCAGGCGGTTGAGCAGTTCTTC. Translated, it gives CASSYSGQAVEQFF.

This clonotype was seen only a few times. CDR3 DNA sequence: TGCAGTGCTAGAGATTCGGGCACTTTTAATGAAAAACTGTTTTTT. Translating gives CSARDSGTFNEKLFF. This chain uses TRBV20-1 with TRBJ1-4; no definite D call. This CDR3 region has 15 residues. Trimming cost V 0 bases and J 4 bases, with 12 bases left between them. Germline CDR1 and CDR2: DFQATT and SNEGSKA (reference sequence).

This clonotype was seen many times. The gene calls are TRBV7-6 and TRBJ1-1, with a possible D match to TRBD1 (6 bases). Trimming removed 5 bases at V and 0 bases at J, with 10 bases between. The CDR3 has 14 residues. Per the germline V gene, CDR1 is SGHVS and CDR2 is FNYEAQ. CDR3 DNA sequence: TGTGCCAGCAGCGGGGACACCTTGAACACTGAAGCTTTCTTT. Amino acids: CASSGDTLNTEAFF. The full variable domain, completed using reference TRBV7-6 and TRBJ1-1, is GAGVSQSPRYKVTKRGQDVALRCDPISGHVSLYWYRQALGQGPEFLTYFNYEAQQDKSGLPNDRFSAERPEGSISTLTIQRTEQRDSAMYRCASSGDTLNTEAFFGQGTRLTVV.

This clonotype was observed a handful of times. The chain carries TRBV20-1 and TRBJ2-1; the D gene is possibly TRBD1 (6 bases). Trimming took 5 bases from V and 5 from J, leaving 7 bases between them. This CDR3 is 11 amino acids long. CDR1 and CDR2 from the germline V gene are DFQATT and SNEGSKA (reference sequence). In DNA form, the CDR3 reads TGCAGTGCTGACAGGAACAATGAGCAGTTCTTC. Translating it yields CSADRNNEQFF.

This clonotype appeared many times. The rearrangement links TRBV6-5 to TRBJ1-1; the D is unclear. Trimming took 3 bases from V and 8 from J, leaving 13 bases between them. The germline CDR1 and CDR2 sequences are MNHEY and SVGAGI. The CDR3 has 13 amino acids. The CDR3 DNA follows: TGTGCCAGCAGTTATCTCGGCGGATTGGAAGCTTTCTTT. It specifies CASSYLGGLEAFF.

This clonotype showed up many times. The chain couples TRBV30 to TRBJ1-5; D not resolved. V dropped 6 bases and J dropped 4 bases, with 19 bases sitting between them. The germline V gene encodes CDR1 GTSNPN and CDR2 SVGIG (reference sequence). CDR3 size: 15 residues. The CDR3 protein is CACEPAGSRNQPQHF. For the CDR3, the DNA is TGTGCCTGCGAACCGGCCGGGAGCCGAAATCAGCCCCAGCATTTT.

There are many counts of this clonotype. V and J are TRBV6-2 or TRBV6-3 and TRBJ2-1, with 12 positions matching TRBD2. Trimming took 5 bases from V and 4 from J; bases not matched to a gene: 0. Per germline, CDR1 MNHEY and CDR2 SVGEGT. The CDR3 consists of 14 residues. The CDR3 nucleotides are TGTGCCAGCAGTGGGACTAGCGGGTACAATGAGCAGTTCTTC. Protein sequence: CASSGTSGYNEQFF.

This clonotype was observed at least ten times. This chain links TRBV6-4 with TRBJ2-2; D is perhaps TRBD1 (5 bases). Trimming stripped 6 bases from V and 4 bases from J, with 12 bases between. The CDR3 contains 14 residues. The germline gives CDR1 MRHNA, CDR2 SNTAGT. CDR3 in DNA: TGTGCCAGCAGCGTCCAGCAGGGCACCGGGGAGCTGTTTTTT. Its translation is CASSVQQGTGELFF.

This clonotype has just a few counts. CDR3 coding DNA: TGTGCCAGTGGGGACAGGGGGGCCGAGCAGTACTTC. It codes for CASGDRGAEQYF. V and J are TRBV7-9 and TRBJ2-7; 11 bases map to TRBD1. CDR1 is SEHNR and CDR2 is FQNEAQ in the germline V gene (reference sequence). This CDR3 has 12 amino acids. V shed 9 bases, J shed 6 bases, and the junction held 4 bases outside the gene matches.

This clonotype was recorded many times. The rearrangement uses TRBV6-1 and TRBJ1-1, with a possible D match to TRBD1 (5 bases). The length of the CDR3 is 13 residues. CDR1 and CDR2 from the germline V gene are MNHNS and SASEGT. V shed 7 bases and J shed 5 bases, with 14 bases lying between them. The CDR3 protein is CASKRAGGTEAFF. CDR3 DNA sequence: TGTGCCAGCAAGAGGGCCGGGGGAACTGAAGCTTTCTTT.

This clonotype was counted between two and nine times. A junction boundary mismatches the germline segment, possibly from a read error. The V call is TRBV11-2, the J call TRBJ1-6; TRBD1 agrees at 7 bases. The CDR3 has 16 residues. Germline loops: CDR1 SGHAT, CDR2 FQNNGV. CDR3 in DNA: TGTGCCAGCAGCCAGGGACAGCAGGGATATAGTTCACCCCTCCACTTT. This sequence encodes CASSQGQQGYSSPLHF.

Details on this clonotype: The junction departs from germline at one end; a sequencing error may be responsible. V and J are TRBV4-3 and TRBJ2-5, with D perhaps TRBD1 or TRBD2 (6 bases each). Per the germline V gene, CDR1 is LGHNA and CDR2 is YSLEER. There are 15 residues in the CDR3. The CDR3 reads CANSQAGGSQETQYF. CDR3 coding DNA: TGCGCCAACAGCCAGGCCGGGGGCAGCCAAGAGACCCAGTACTTC.

This clonotype was observed a handful of times. The rearrangement links TRBV4-2 to TRBJ1-1, with 9 bases that match TRBD1. CDR1 is LGHNA, CDR2 YNFKEQ, per germline. The CDR3 runs to 15 residues. Unmatched junction bases numbered 7, after V lost 3 bases and J lost 5 bases. CDR3 bases: TGTGCCAGCAGCCAGATAACAGGGGGCGAAACTGAAGCTTTCTTT. The encoded protein is CASSQITGGETEAFF.

Notes on this clonotype: The conserved phenylalanine or tryptophan is not found at the CDR3 terminus, so this likely reflects a read error. No DNA is shown, since the ends of the CDR3 on it are uncertain; the CDR3 is the one TCRdb lists. V is TRBV4-3 and J is TRBJ1-1. The CDR3 length equals 13 residues, ends included. CDR1 LGHNA and CDR2 YSLEER come from the germline V gene. CDR3 sequence: CASSPQRDTEDFI.

CDR3: CSARLGTAYEQYF. CDR3 nucleotides: TGCAGTGCTAGACTCGGGACAGCCTACGAGCAGTACTTC. The chain uses TRBV20-1 and TRBJ2-7, with 7 nucleotides matching TRBD1. The CDR3 sequence is 13 residues long. CDR1 and CDR2 (germline): DFQATT, SNEGSKA (reference sequence). Losses at the gene ends were 2 bases for V and 2 bases for J; bases not matched to a gene: 3.

This clonotype was observed a handful of times. The chain joins TRBV2 to TRBJ2-1; D not certain. CDR1 is SNHLY and CDR2 is FYNNEI in the germline V gene. The CDR3 covers 12 residues. Trimming shortened V by 5 bases and J by 4 bases, and 6 bases separated the two germline ends. CDR3 loop: CASSRRYNEQFF. The CDR3 DNA is TGTGCCAGCAGTCGACGGTACAATGAGCAGTTCTTC.

This clonotype appeared a few times. The chain is built from TRBV28 and TRBJ2-5, with 9 bases aligning to TRBD1. The V and J ends lost 10 bases and 7 bases, in that order; junction bases with no gene match: 10. CDR1 and CDR2 (germline): MDHEN, SYDVKM. The CDR3 runs to 13 residues. The CDR3 here is CAIRRQGDGTQYF. The CDR3 DNA follows: TGTGCCATCCGAAGACAGGGGGACGGGACCCAGTACTTC.

The chain recombines TRBV2 with TRBJ2-1, with D maybe TRBD2 (6 bases). The CDR3 consists of 19 residues. V lost 8 bases, J lost 9 bases, and 35 bases lay in between. Germline V gives CDR1 SNHLY, CDR2 FYNNEI. The CDR3 sequence: CASVPGLFLDGRLSFEQFF. The CDR3 nucleotides are TGTGCCAGCGTACCAGGCCTGTTTTTGGATGGGAGGCTCTCGTTTGAGCAGTTCTTC.

This clonotype has more than one count but fewer than ten. The gene calls are TRBV3-1 and TRBJ2-7, with 12 bases aligning to TRBD2. The CDR3 totals 16 residues. The trim removed 1 base at V and 2 bases at J, leaving 3 bases unmatched. Germline CDR1 LGHDT, CDR2 YNNKEL (reference sequence). Here the CDR3 DNA reads TGTGCCAGCAGCCAAGCTGGACTAGCGGGAACCTACGAGCAGTACTTC. Translation gives CASSQAGLAGTYEQYF.

This clonotype appeared a few times. V usage is TRBV6-4 and J usage is TRBJ2-1; 7 bases are a match to TRBD2. Germline CDR1 and CDR2: MRHNA and SNTAGT. V trimming: 3 bases; J trimming: 4 bases; junction bases outside the gene matches: 6. The CDR3 length is 15 residues. CDR3 in amino acids: CASSDFAGEYNEQFF. For the CDR3, the DNA is TGTGCCAGCAGTGATTTCGCGGGGGAGTACAATGAGCAGTTCTTC.

In this sample, this clonotype turned up a few times. This chain joins TRBV27 and TRBJ2-5; no reliable D call. The germline V gene encodes CDR1 MNHEY and CDR2 SMNVEV (reference sequence). Trimming took off 5 bases at V and 4 bases at J, with 11 bases between the two ends. The CDR3 spans 13 residues. CDR3: CASSPLGSETQYF. Written as DNA, the CDR3 is TGTGCCAGCAGTCCCCTAGGGTCAGAGACCCAGTACTTC.